Below, 17 T cell receptor beta chains from the same sample are listed, as sequenced in a study of OX40 agonist ivuxolimab in advanced cancers. Measured with immunoSEQ multiplex PCR; TCRdb has only the in-frame clones, and not every one. The sample has roughly 66,000 clones, less than 90% seen once. The sample consisted of CD4+ or CD8+ T cells sorted from blood, taken in a trial of the OX40 agonist ivuxolimab. Every receptor here comes from an adult with an advanced solid tumor such as melanoma, head and neck, liver or kidney cancer.

This clone is deemed medium-sized. At the DNA level, this CDR3 is encoded by other sequences in the same sample as well. This chain uses TRBV28 with TRBJ1-2; the match to TRBD1 covers 8 bases. V lost 5 bases and J lost 8; bases outside the gene matches: 7. Per the germline V gene, CDR1 is MDHEN and CDR2 is SYDVKM. The CDR3 is made up of 13 amino acids. In nucleotides, the CDR3 is TGTGCCAGCAGTGCCGGACAGGGTAGGGGCTACACCTTC. Its protein product is CASSAGQGRGYTF.

This clone was detected once. The rearrangement uses TRBV6-1 and TRBJ2-1, with D unclear. V lost 1 base to trimming and J lost 9 bases, with 10 bases between them. This CDR3 spans 13 amino acids. The germline gives CDR1 MNHNS, CDR2 SASEGT. CDR3 in DNA: TGTGCCAGCAGTGAAGGTGTAGCTACTGAGCAGTTCTTC. Its protein product is CASSEGVATEQFF.

CDR3 nucleotide sequence: TGTGCCAGCCGGGGTAGCAATCAGCCCCAGCATTTT. This encodes CASRGSNQPQHF. V and J are TRBV28 and TRBJ1-5; D call uncertain. Per the germline V gene, CDR1 is MDHEN and CDR2 is SYDVKM. Trimming took 8 bases from V and 0 from J, leaving 5 bases between them. The CDR3 spans 12 residues.

This chain joins TRBV1 and TRBJ1-2. TRBV1 is annotated as a pseudogene. The CDR3 totals 16 residues. CDR3 bases: TGCACCAGCAGCCCCAATCGGGATACCTCAGGATTGGGCTACACCTTC. Its protein product is CTSSPNRDTSGLGYTF.

The gene calls are TRBV29-1 and TRBJ1-6; D gene ambiguous. The germline V gene has CDR1 SQVTM and CDR2 ANQGSEA. The ends were cut back, 6 bases at V and 9 bases at J, with 15 bases in the middle. The CDR3 extends over 13 amino acids. CDR3 nucleotide sequence: TGCAGCGTGGGAATGGGTACGGGTTCACCCCTCCACTTT. Protein: CSVGMGTGSPLHF.

CDR3 bases: TGTGCCAGCAGTGACAGGGGTAATCAGCCCCAGCATTTT. It yields the protein CASSDRGNQPQHF. The chain uses TRBV6-4 and TRBJ1-5; TRBD1 is a possible D gene (5 bases). Germline CDR1 and CDR2: MRHNA and SNTAGT. There are 13 residues in the CDR3. V was trimmed by 2 bases and J by 4 bases, leaving 6 bases between them.

CDR3 in amino acids: CASSFKQGASYEQYF. In nucleotides, the CDR3 is TGTGCCAGCAGCTTCAAACAGGGGGCATCCTACGAGCAGTACTTC. This chain uses TRBV11-2 with TRBJ2-7; 9 nucleotides match TRBD1. This CDR3 has 15 amino acids. The V gene end was trimmed by 3 bases and the J gene end by 1 base; junction bases not matched to a gene: 4. From germline, CDR1 is SGHAT and CDR2 FQNNGV.

The gene calls are TRBV6-1 and TRBJ2-1; 11 nucleotides agree with TRBD2. After removal of 1 base from V and 2 bases from J, the junction contained 1 base not matched to a gene. The germline V gene encodes CDR1 MNHNS and CDR2 SASEGT. The CDR3 is 16 amino acids. CDR3 protein: CASSEGLAGTYNEQFF. Written as DNA, the CDR3 is TGTGCCAGCAGTGAAGGACTAGCGGGAACCTACAATGAGCAGTTCTTC.

V and J are TRBV5-1 and TRBJ1-1; possible D gene TRBD1, 5 bases. Trimming pared 7 bases from V and 1 base from J, leaving 8 bases between. In germline, CDR1 is SGHRS, CDR2 YFSETQ. The CDR3 length is 12 residues. DNA for the CDR3: TGCGCCAGCGGCAGGGAGAACACTGAAGCTTTCTTT. Translating gives CASGRENTEAFF.

This clone was detected only once. The chain couples TRBV7-2 to TRBJ2-2, with D maybe TRBD2 (5 bases). V was shortened by 11 bases and J by 7 bases, with 8 bases between the two germline ends. Germline-derived CDR1 and CDR2 are SGHTA and FQGNSA. This CDR3 comprises 10 residues. Here the CDR3 DNA reads TGTGCCGTGAGGGACGGGGAGCTGTTTTTT. Translated: CAVRDGELFF.

A few counts support this clone. The V call is TRBV29-1, the J call TRBJ1-5; 7 nucleotides align to TRBD1. This CDR3 comprises 15 residues. Unmatched junction bases numbered 8, after V lost 4 bases and J lost 2 bases. Per the germline V gene, CDR1 is SQVTM and CDR2 is ANQGSEA. The CDR3 DNA reads TGCAGCGTTGTAACAGGGGTTATGGGCAATCAGCCCCAGCATTTT. Its protein is CSVVTGVMGNQPQHF.

The chain is built from TRBV10-3 and TRBJ1-3; 9 bases agree with TRBD1. The germline CDR1 and CDR2 sequences are ENHRY and SYGVKD. The length of the CDR3 is 15 residues. V was pared by 6 bases and J by 3 bases, with 6 bases of the junction left unmatched. CDR3 sequence (DNA): TGTGCCATCAGCTCTACAGGGGGCAGTGGAAACACCATATATTTT. It codes for CAISSTGGSGNTIYF.

This clone was seen only once. The chain couples TRBV2 to TRBJ2-5, with D tentatively TRBD2 (5 bases). CDR1 and CDR2 (germline): SNHLY, FYNNEI. The CDR3 has 13 amino acids. The ends were cut back, 2 bases at V and 4 bases at J, with 8 bases in the middle. This chain's CDR3 is CASSEMRVETQYF. For the CDR3, the DNA is TGTGCCAGCAGTGAAATGCGGGTAGAGACCCAGTACTTC.

This clone appeared once. The chain links TRBV19 to TRBJ1-5; D is unclear. Germline V gene sequence: CDR1 LNHDA, CDR2 SQIVND (reference sequence). The V end lost 2 bases, the J end lost 2 bases, and 10 bases lay between the germline ends. The CDR3 sequence is 15 residues long. CDR3 coding DNA: TGTGCCAGTAGTATACCCTCTGGGGGCAATCAGCCCCAGCATTTT. Its protein product is CASSIPSGGNQPQHF.

The V and J genes are TRBV19 and TRBJ2-7; 12 bases fit TRBD2. This CDR3 is 17 amino acids long. Germline CDR1 is LNHDA and CDR2 is SQIVND (reference sequence). The V segment lost 3 bases and the J segment 3 bases; nucleotides outside the gene matches: 9. The CDR3 loop reads CASSIFLTSGSGYEQYF. The DNA of the CDR3 is TGTGCCAGTAGTATTTTCTTGACTAGCGGGAGCGGCTACGAGCAGTACTTC.

The rearrangement uses TRBV7-9 and TRBJ2-7; 8 bases fit TRBD2. Germline V CDR1 and CDR2: SEHNR, FQNEAQ (reference sequence). V lost 5 bases and J lost 12; bases outside the gene matches: 9. The CDR3 spans 12 residues. CDR3 DNA sequence: TGTGCCAGCAGCCCAACTAGCGGCCCGGGGTACTTC. It encodes CASSPTSGPGYF.

The chain is built from TRBV15 and TRBJ2-3; either TRBD1 or TRBD2 may supply D (5 bases each). There are 17 residues in the CDR3. Trimming cost V 2 bases and J 2 bases, with 17 bases left between them. Germline V gene lookup returns CDR1 LNHNV and CDR2 YYDKDF (reference sequence). Here the CDR3 reads CATSRTLGTLVTDTQYF. CDR3 bases: TGTGCCACCAGCAGAACTCTCGGGACCCTGGTCACAGATACGCAGTATTTT.